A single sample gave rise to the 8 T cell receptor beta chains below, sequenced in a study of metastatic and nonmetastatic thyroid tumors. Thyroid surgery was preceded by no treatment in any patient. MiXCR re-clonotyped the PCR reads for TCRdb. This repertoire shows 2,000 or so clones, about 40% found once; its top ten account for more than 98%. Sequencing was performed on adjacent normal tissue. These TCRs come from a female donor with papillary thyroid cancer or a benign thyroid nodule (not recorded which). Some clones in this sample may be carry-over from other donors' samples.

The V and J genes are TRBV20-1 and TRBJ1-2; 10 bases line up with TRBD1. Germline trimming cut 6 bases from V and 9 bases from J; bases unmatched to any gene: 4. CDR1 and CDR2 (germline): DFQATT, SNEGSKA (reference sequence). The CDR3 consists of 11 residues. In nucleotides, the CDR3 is TGCAGTGCCGACAGGGGGCTGCGCTACACCTTC. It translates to CSADRGLRYTF.

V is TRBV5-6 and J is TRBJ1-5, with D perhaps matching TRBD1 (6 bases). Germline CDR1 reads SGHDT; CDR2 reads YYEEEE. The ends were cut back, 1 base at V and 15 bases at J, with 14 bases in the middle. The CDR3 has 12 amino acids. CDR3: CASSLKGRGGHF. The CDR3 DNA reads TGTGCCAGCAGCTTGAAGGGCAGGGGAGGGCATTTT.

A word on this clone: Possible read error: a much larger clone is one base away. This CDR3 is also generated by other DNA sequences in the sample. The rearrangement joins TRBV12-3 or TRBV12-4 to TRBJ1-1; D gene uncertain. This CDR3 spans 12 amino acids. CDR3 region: CASSFGSTEAFF. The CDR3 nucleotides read TGCGCCAGCAGTTTCGGCTCCACTGAAGCTTTCTTT.

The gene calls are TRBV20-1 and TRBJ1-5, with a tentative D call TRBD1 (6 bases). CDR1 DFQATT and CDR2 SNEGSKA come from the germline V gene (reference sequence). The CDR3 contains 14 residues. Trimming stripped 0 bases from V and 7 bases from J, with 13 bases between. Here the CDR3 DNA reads TGCAGTGCTAGAGATCAACAGGGAGGCCAGCCCCAGCATTTT. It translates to CSARDQQGGQPQHF.

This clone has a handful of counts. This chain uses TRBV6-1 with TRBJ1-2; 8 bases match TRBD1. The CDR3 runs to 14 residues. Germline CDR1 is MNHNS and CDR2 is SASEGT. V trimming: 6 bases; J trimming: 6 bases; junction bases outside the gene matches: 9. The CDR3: CASRQGVPVDGYTF. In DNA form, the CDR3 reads TGTGCCAGCAGACAGGGGGTGCCCGTCGATGGCTACACCTTC.

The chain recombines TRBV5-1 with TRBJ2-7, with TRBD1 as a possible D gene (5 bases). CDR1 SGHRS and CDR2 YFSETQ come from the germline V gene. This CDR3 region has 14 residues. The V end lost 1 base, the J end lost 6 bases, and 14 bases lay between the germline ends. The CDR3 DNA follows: TGCGCCAGCAGCTTGAGGCAGGGTTATAGCGAGCAGTACTTC. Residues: CASSLRQGYSEQYF.

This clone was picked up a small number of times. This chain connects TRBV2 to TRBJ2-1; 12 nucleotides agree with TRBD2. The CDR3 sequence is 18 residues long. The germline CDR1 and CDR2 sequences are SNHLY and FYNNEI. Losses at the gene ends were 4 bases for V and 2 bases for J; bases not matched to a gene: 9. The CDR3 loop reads CASSATGLAGTPYNEQFF. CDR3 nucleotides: TGTGCCAGCAGTGCTACGGGACTAGCGGGTACCCCCTACAATGAGCAGTTCTTC.

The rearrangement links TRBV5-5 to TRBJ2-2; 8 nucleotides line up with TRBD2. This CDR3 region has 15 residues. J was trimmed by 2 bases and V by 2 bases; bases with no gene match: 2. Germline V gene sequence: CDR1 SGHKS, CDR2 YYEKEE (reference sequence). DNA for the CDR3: TGTGCCAGCAGCTTCGGGGGGGGTAACACCGGGGAGCTGTTTTTT. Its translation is CASSFGGGNTGELFF.